The rows below give T cell receptor beta chains drawn from one sample of a study of cytomegalovirus exposure and HLA in healthy donors. The assay was immunoSEQ multiplex PCR, and TCRdb's table has in-frame clones only and misses some. The sample records about 160,000 clones, around 77% being singletons. The sequenced material came from PBMCs. The receptors shown here come from a man aged 55 to 70 in good health and CMV-seronegative. The CDR3 runs from the conserved cysteine through the conserved F or W. The D gene is left open where the match is weak. Clone size, where shown, is once, few, many, or a class for clones that have expanded.

TRBJ1-4 NA TRBV6-6 15 NA CASSTTGSTNEKLFF TGTGCCAGCAGTACTACAGGGTCAACTAATGAAAAACTGTTTTTT
TRBJ2-5 TRBD2 TRBV7-2 16 NA CASSDLPGLDKETQYF TGTGCCAGCAGCGATCTACCGGGACTAGATAAAGAGACCCAGTACTTC
TRBJ2-6 NA TRBV5-1 15 NA CASSQTSPGANVLTF TGCGCCAGCAGCCAAACTAGCCCTGGGGCCAACGTCCTGACTTTC
TRBJ2-3 TRBD1 TRBV4-3 17 NA CASSQEQGKGSTDTQYF TGCGCCAGCAGCCAAGAACAGGGGAAGGGATCCACAGATACGCAGTATTTT
TRBJ2-1 TRBD2 TRBV6-4 15 NA CASSDSAGGYNEQFF TGTGCCAGCAGTGACTCAGCGGGGGGGTACAATGAGCAGTTCTTC
TRBJ2-7 TRBD1 TRBV7-9 16 NA CASSSSLTGSFYEQYF TGTGCCAGCAGTTCATCCCTGACAGGGAGTTTCTACGAGCAGTACTTC
TRBJ2-2 NA TRBV5-8 13 few CASSLLELGELFF TGTGCCAGCAGCTTGCTAGAACTCGGGGAGCTGTTTTTT
TRBJ2-7 TRBD1 TRBV28 14 NA CASRPGQGPYEQYF TGTGCCAGCAGGCCGGGACAGGGTCCCTACGAGCAGTACTTC
TRBJ2-1 TRBD1 TRBV10-3 14 NA CAINPGTGGYEQFF TGTGCCATTAACCCCGGGACAGGGGGATATGAGCAGTTCTTC
TRBJ1-4 NA TRBV5-1 14 NA CASSLSMAGEKLFF TGCGCCAGCAGCTTGTCAATGGCGGGTGAAAAACTGTTTTTT
TRBJ2-7 NA TRBV7-2 14 NA CASSLAGEGHEQYF TGTGCCAGCAGCTTAGCGGGAGAGGGCCACGAGCAGTACTTC
TRBJ2-3 NA TRBV7-8 18 few CASSLAQGGRGLSDTQYF TGTGCCAGCAGCTTAGCGCAAGGAGGGAGAGGGTTATCAGATACGCAGTATTTT
TRBJ2-2 NA TRBV4-1 17 once CASSQGGPGQGAGELFF TGCGCCAGCAGCCAAGGGGGACCGGGACAAGGCGCCGGGGAGCTGTTTTTT
TRBJ1-5 TRBD1 TRBV19 13 NA CASLDRGIGPQHF TGTGCCAGCCTAGACAGGGGGATTGGGCCCCAGCATTTT
TRBJ2-7 NA TRBV7-2 15 NA CASSPMPGESYEQYF TGTGCCAGCAGCCCGATGCCAGGGGAGTCCTACGAGCAGTACTTC
TRBJ2-3 NA TRBV4-1 14 NA CASSPQVSTDTQYF TGCGCCAGCAGCCCCCAGGTTAGCACAGATACGCAGTATTTT
TRBJ2-7 TRBD1 TRBV5-1 15 NA CASSLLQGNRDEQYF TGCGCCAGCAGCTTGCTACAGGGGAATCGGGACGAGCAGTACTTC
TRBJ1-1 NA TRBV18 14 NA CASSRQELRTEAFF TGTGCCAGCTCACGTCAGGAATTGCGCACTGAAGCTTTCTTT
TRBJ2-1 NA TRBV7-9 16 NA CASSLGRRGADNEQFF TGTGCCAGCAGCTTAGGGCGCCGCGGAGCCGACAATGAGCAGTTCTTC